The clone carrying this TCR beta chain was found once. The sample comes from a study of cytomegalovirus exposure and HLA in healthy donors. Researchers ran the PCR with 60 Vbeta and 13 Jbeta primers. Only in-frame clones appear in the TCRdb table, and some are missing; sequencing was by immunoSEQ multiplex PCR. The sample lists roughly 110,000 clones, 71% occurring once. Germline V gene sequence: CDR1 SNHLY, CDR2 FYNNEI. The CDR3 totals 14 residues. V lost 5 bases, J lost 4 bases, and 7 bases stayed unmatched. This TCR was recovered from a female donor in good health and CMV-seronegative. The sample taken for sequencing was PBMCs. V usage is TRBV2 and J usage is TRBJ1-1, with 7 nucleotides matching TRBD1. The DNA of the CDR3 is TGTGCCAGCAGTCGGGCACAGGGGTCCACTGAAGCTTTCTTT. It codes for CASSRAQGSTEAFF.